This T cell receptor beta chain came from a study of blood T cell repertoires in COVID-19. Turning to the study itself: T cells, B-cell-depleted T cells, or PBMCs provided the cDNA or gDNA that served as material.

Profiled with immunoSEQ multiplex PCR; TCRdb holds only in-frame clones, not every one. The table records about 120,000 clones, more than 70% of them present only once. Sequenced sample: peripheral blood. This receptor was identified in a man in his 60s with acute or convalescent COVID-19.

The CDR3 loop is CASGAGVWSNQPQHF. Here the CDR3 DNA reads TGTGCCAGTGGTGCAGGGGTTTGGAGCAATCAGCCCCAGCATTTT. The genes are TRBV19 and TRBJ1-5; D might be TRBD1 (6 bases). The CDR3 is made up of 15 amino acids. The germline V and J ends were trimmed by 8 bases and 1 base, with 15 bases remaining between them. Germline assignment: CDR1 LNHDA and CDR2 SQIVND (reference sequence).